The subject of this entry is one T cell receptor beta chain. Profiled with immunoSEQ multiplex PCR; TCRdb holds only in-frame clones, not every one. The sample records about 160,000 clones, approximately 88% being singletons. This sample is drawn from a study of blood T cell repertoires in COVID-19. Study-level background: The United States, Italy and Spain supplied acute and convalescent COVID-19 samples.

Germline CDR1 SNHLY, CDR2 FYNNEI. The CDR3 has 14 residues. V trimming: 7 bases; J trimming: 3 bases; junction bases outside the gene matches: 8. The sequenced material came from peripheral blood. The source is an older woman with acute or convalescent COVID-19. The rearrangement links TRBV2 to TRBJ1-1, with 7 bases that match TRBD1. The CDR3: CASISDRLDTEAFF. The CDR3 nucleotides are TGTGCCAGCATATCGGACAGGCTTGACACTGAAGCTTTCTTT. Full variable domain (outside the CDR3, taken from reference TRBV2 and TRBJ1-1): EPEVTQTPSHQVTQMGQEVILRCVPISNHLYFYWYRQILGQKVEFLVSFYNNEISEKSEIFDDQFSVERPDGSNFTLKIRSTKLEDSAMYFCASISDRLDTEAFFGQGTRLTVV.